The 4 T cell receptor beta chains reported below all come from one sample, sequenced in a study of yellow fever vaccine responses in identical twins. MiXCR, run by TCRdb on the RT-PCR reads, gives a single entry per CDR3 protein. The table shows approximately 18,000 distinct CDR3 sequences, with roughly 60% occurring only once. The source material was T cells from blood (PBMCs), unsorted or a sorted subset (not recorded which), sampled before or after yellow fever vaccination (not recorded which). These receptors came from a woman between 18 and 29 years old who received the yellow fever vaccine.

Only a few counts were recorded for this clonotype. V is TRBV15 and J is TRBJ1-4, with D tentatively TRBD1 (6 bases). Trimming took off 0 bases at V and 5 bases at J, with 16 bases between the two ends. This CDR3 comprises 17 residues. CDR1 LNHNV and CDR2 YYDKDF come from the germline V gene (reference sequence). The CDR3 DNA sequence: TGTGCCACCAGCAGAGACACACGGACAGCCTTAAATGAAAAACTGTTTTTT. Translating it yields CATSRDTRTALNEKLFF. Combining the CDR3 with reference TRBV15 and TRBJ1-4 gives the whole variable domain DAMVIQNPRYQVTQFGKPVTLSCSQTLNHNVMYWYQQKSSQAPKLLFHYYDKDFNNEADTPDNFQSRRPNTSFCFLDIRSPGLGDTAMYLCATSRDTRTALNEKLFFGSGTQLSVL.

The chain recombines TRBV18 with TRBJ2-3; no clear D gene. The CDR3 length is 15 residues. V lost 5 bases, J lost 2 bases, and 14 bases lay in between. Germline CDR1 reads KGHSH; CDR2 reads LQKENI. The CDR3 protein is CASSIRRTNTDTQYF. The CDR3 nucleotides are TGTGCCAGCTCAATACGCAGAACTAACACAGATACGCAGTATTTT.

The table lists this clonotype with a few counts. The V and J genes are TRBV27 and TRBJ2-7; 9 bases are shared with TRBD1. The junction had 9 bases not matched to a gene; V was cut back by 10 bases and J by 2 bases. This CDR3 region has 14 residues. CDR1 and CDR2 from the germline V gene are MNHEY and SMNVEV (reference sequence). In nucleotides, the CDR3 is TGTGCCATCCTGACAGGGGGGCATGCCTACGAGCAGTACGTC. Protein product: CAILTGGHAYEQYV.

J is TRBJ1-2 and V is TRBV6-2 or TRBV6-3; 9 nucleotides match TRBD1. With V trimmed by 6 bases and J by 4 bases, 9 bases remained unmatched. CDR3 length: 15 amino acids. Germline-derived CDR1 and CDR2 are MNHEY and SVGEGT. The CDR3 sequence is CASSYTGGASYGYTF. The CDR3 DNA follows: TGTGCCAGCAGCTACACAGGGGGCGCTTCCTATGGCTACACCTTC.